One sample yielded the 23 T cell receptor beta chains listed below, sequenced in a study of T cell changes during pregnancy in multiple sclerosis. Here immunoSEQ multiplex PCR was the method, and the copy in TCRdb shows in-frame clones only, minus some. The data contain 52,000 or so clones, just under 90% of them singletons. The sequences come from CD4+ T cells from peripheral blood mononuclear cells, collected in the first trimester of pregnancy. The receptors shown here come from a female donor with multiple sclerosis, enrolled in a pregnancy study.

The chain has TRBV7-2 and TRBJ2-1; TRBD2 agrees at 7 bases. CDR3 length: 15 residues. The V segment lost 0 bases and the J segment 2 bases; nucleotides outside the gene matches: 1. The germline V gene encodes CDR1 SGHTA and CDR2 FQGNSA. Here the CDR3 reads CASSLAGTTYNEQFF. DNA of the CDR3: TGTGCCAGCAGCTTAGCCGGGACTACCTACAATGAGCAGTTCTTC.

Remarks on this clone: One junction end disagrees with the germline gene, perhaps due to a read error. This chain joins TRBV19 and TRBJ1-1, with no clear D. This CDR3 is built from 13 residues. The germline CDR1 and CDR2 sequences are LNHDA and SQIVND (reference sequence). For the CDR3, the DNA is TGTGCCAGTAGCATAGGAGCAAACACTGAAGCTTTCTTT. It encodes CASSIGANTEAFF.

The chain joins TRBV28 to TRBJ2-4, with a possible D match to TRBD1 (6 bases). With 5 bases removed from V and 2 bases from J, the gap between germline ends came to 16 bases. Germline loops: CDR1 MDHEN, CDR2 SYDVKM. The CDR3 loop spans 16 amino acids. The CDR3 DNA follows: TGTGCCAGCAGTCGGAGTATACAGGGTACCAAAAACATTCAGTACTTC. This gives the protein CASSRSIQGTKNIQYF.

V usage is TRBV5-1 and J usage is TRBJ2-5; TRBD2 agrees at 11 bases. V was pared by 4 bases and J by 4 bases, with 3 bases of the junction left unmatched. The CDR3 is 14 residues long. Germline lookup yields CDR1 SGHRS and CDR2 YFSETQ. CDR3 coding DNA: TGCGCCAGCAGCAGAGGACTAGCGGGAGAGACCCAGTACTTC. Amino acid sequence: CASSRGLAGETQYF. Based on the CDR3 plus reference TRBV5-1 and TRBJ2-5, the full variable domain is KAGVTQTPRYLIKTRGQQVTLSCSPISGHRSVSWYQQTPGQGLQFLFEYFSETQRNKGNFPGRFSGRQFSNSRSEMNVSTLELGDSALYLCASSRGLAGETQYFGPGTRLLVL.

This clone has a handful of counts. This rearrangement joins TRBV11-3 to TRBJ1-2; a possible D gene is TRBD1 (6 bases). Trimming left V 5 bases short and J 4 bases short, with 11 bases between. The length of the CDR3 is 13 residues. Germline V CDR1 and CDR2: SGHNT, YENEEA. CDR3 amino acids: CASSQDSLYGYTF. In nucleotides, the CDR3 is TGTGCCAGCAGCCAGGACAGCCTCTATGGCTACACCTTC.

This chain joins TRBV5-6 and TRBJ2-7, with 8 positions matching TRBD2. Losses at the gene ends were 5 bases for V and 0 bases for J; bases not matched to a gene: 7. Germline CDR1 is SGHDT and CDR2 is YYEEEE. The CDR3 is 15 residues long. For the CDR3, the DNA is TGTGCCAGCAGTATTAGCGGGAAGAGCTCCTACGAGCAGTACTTC. This codes for CASSISGKSSYEQYF.

The J gene is TRBJ1-2, the V gene TRBV14; D gene uncertain. V lost 3 bases and J 5 bases, leaving 16 bases between the germline ends. This CDR3 contains 15 residues. Germline CDR1 reads SGHDN; CDR2 reads FVKESK. This CDR3 reads CASSHYPDSKYGYTF. Written as DNA, the CDR3 is TGTGCCAGCAGCCATTATCCAGACTCAAAGTATGGCTACACCTTC.

J is TRBJ1-3 and V is TRBV10-3; a weak D match, TRBD1 (6 bases). Germline-derived CDR1 and CDR2 are ENHRY and SYGVKD. Deletions cut 6 bases from V and 0 bases from J, with 6 bases between. The CDR3 runs 13 residues. CDR3 sequence reads: CAIRDSSGNTIYF. The CDR3 DNA is TGTGCCATCAGGGACAGCTCTGGAAACACCATATATTTT.

The chain combines TRBV5-1 with TRBJ1-1; no clear D gene. Trimming pared 3 bases from V and 4 bases from J, leaving 10 bases between. Germline V gives CDR1 SGHRS, CDR2 YFSETQ. This CDR3 has 13 amino acids. DNA of the CDR3: TGCGCCAGCAGCTCCCAGGTGAGCACTGAAGCTTTCTTT. The encoded protein is CASSSQVSTEAFF.

Written as DNA, the CDR3 is TGTGCCAGCAGCGTAGTGGGGGCATGGGGTTCACCCCTCCACTTT. It encodes CASSVVGAWGSPLHF. The genes are TRBV9 and TRBJ1-6, with D possibly TRBD1 on 6 matching bases. Germline V gene sequence: CDR1 SGDLS, CDR2 YYNGEE. The CDR3 runs to 15 residues. The V gene lost 0 bases and the J gene lost 9 bases, with 13 bases spanning the gap.

The chain couples TRBV29-1 to TRBJ2-3; 8 bases line up with TRBD2. The ends lost 2 bases at V and 0 bases at J; junction bases unmatched: 1. Germline CDR1 and CDR2: SQVTM and ANQGSEA. This CDR3 has 14 amino acids. The DNA of the CDR3 is TGCAGCGTTGAAACGGGAGGGAGCACAGATACGCAGTATTTT. It is translated as CSVETGGSTDTQYF.

V gene TRBV29-1 combines with J gene TRBJ2-2, with 7 positions matching TRBD2. Germline V gives CDR1 SQVTM, CDR2 ANQGSEA. V lost 4 bases to trimming and J lost 6 bases; unmatched junction nucleotides: 5. The CDR3 contains 13 residues. The CDR3 nucleotides are TGCAGCGTTGGAGGTGGGAGGGCCGGGGAGCTGTTTTTT. The encoded protein is CSVGGGRAGELFF.

This chain joins TRBV2 and TRBJ1-6, with a weak D call TRBD1 (5 bases). The CDR3 extends over 14 amino acids. The V gene lost 6 bases and the J gene lost 7 bases, with 13 bases spanning the gap. In germline, CDR1 is SNHLY, CDR2 FYNNEI. The CDR3 reads CASRGVSFNSPLHF. In nucleotides, the CDR3 is TGTGCCAGCAGAGGGGTCTCCTTCAATTCACCCCTCCACTTT.

This rearrangement joins TRBV19 to TRBJ2-7; the D gene is possibly TRBD2 (5 bases). The CDR3 is 17 amino acids. The germline V gene has CDR1 LNHDA and CDR2 SQIVND (reference sequence). The V end lost 2 bases, the J end lost 4 bases, and 21 bases lay between the germline ends. CDR3 DNA sequence: TGTGCCAGTAGTATAAAGGCCTCGTCGGCGGGTGTTTACGAGCAGTACTTC. Its translation: CASSIKASSAGVYEQYF.

The chain employs TRBV27 and TRBJ2-1; the D is unclear. Germline assignment: CDR1 MNHEY and CDR2 SMNVEV (reference sequence). Trimming left V 11 bases short and J 0 bases short, with 11 bases between. This CDR3 spans 13 amino acids. CDR3 amino acids: CAASRSSYNEQFF. CDR3 coding DNA: TGTGCCGCCTCGCGGAGCTCCTACAATGAGCAGTTCTTC.

The chain employs TRBV5-1 and TRBJ2-3; D is unclear. Germline V gene sequence: CDR1 SGHRS, CDR2 YFSETQ. With 3 bases removed from V and 4 bases from J, the gap between germline ends came to 12 bases. The CDR3 spans 14 residues. The CDR3 sequence is CASSSASESDTQYF. Here the CDR3 DNA reads TGCGCCAGCAGCTCCGCTAGTGAATCAGATACGCAGTATTTT.

This chain links TRBV28 with TRBJ2-7, with TRBD2 matching over 9 bases. The trim removed 6 bases at V and 9 bases at J, leaving 9 bases unmatched. Germline loops: CDR1 MDHEN, CDR2 SYDVKM. This CDR3 comprises 13 residues. CDR3 bases: TGTGCCAGCAGGGGACTAGCTACTCCAAGGCAGTACTTC. Translating it yields CASRGLATPRQYF.

CDR3 nucleotide sequence: TGTGCCAGCAGCTTAGCGGGGGGGCCCTACAATGAGCAGTTCTTC. It encodes CASSLAGGPYNEQFF. The chain employs TRBV7-2 and TRBJ2-1; D is possibly TRBD2 (7 bases). The CDR3 has 15 amino acids. The germline V gene has CDR1 SGHTA and CDR2 FQGNSA. Trimming pared 0 bases from V and 2 bases from J, leaving 8 bases between.

J is TRBJ2-7 and V is TRBV5-8, with 7 bases that match TRBD1. The V gene end was trimmed by 3 bases and the J gene end by 0 bases; junction bases not matched to a gene: 9. The CDR3 has 16 amino acids. CDR1 SGHTS and CDR2 YDEGEE come from the germline V gene. CDR3 in amino acids: CASSCTGAESSYEQYF. CDR3 nucleotides: TGTGCCAGCAGCTGCACAGGGGCTGAAAGCTCCTACGAGCAGTACTTC.

The chain couples TRBV6-5 to TRBJ1-2, with TRBD1 identical over 9 bases. The CDR3 contains 15 residues. Germline CDR1 and CDR2: MNHEY and SVGAGI. The J segment lost 7 bases and the V segment lost 0 bases, leaving 6 bases of the junction unmatched. The CDR3 DNA reads as TGTGCCAGCAGTTACTCCTCCGACAGGGGGGTTGGCTACACCTTC. It specifies CASSYSSDRGVGYTF.

DNA for the CDR3: TGTGCCACCAGCAGAGGCGGTAGCGTTCAGGGCTACACCTTC. Translation: CATSRGGSVQGYTF. The chain has TRBV15 and TRBJ1-2; no firm D call. The CDR3 is made up of 14 amino acids. Germline V gene sequence: CDR1 LNHNV, CDR2 YYDKDF (reference sequence). The V gene lost 1 base and the J gene lost 8 bases, with 14 bases spanning the gap.

The genes are TRBV19 and TRBJ2-7; 15 bases are shared with TRBD2. The V gene's germline CDR1 is LNHDA and CDR2 SQIVND (reference sequence). The CDR3 runs 15 residues. Trimming at V came to 6 bases and at J to 4 bases, leaving 4 bases not matched to a gene. The CDR3 nucleotides read TGTGCCAGTAGCGGGACTAGCGGGAGGATATACGAGCAGTACTTC. This codes for CASSGTSGRIYEQYF.

The V gene is TRBV20-1, the J gene TRBJ2-1, with a possible D match to TRBD2 (5 bases). CDR1 and CDR2 (germline): DFQATT, SNEGSKA (reference sequence). V was pared by 5 bases and J by 8 bases, with 10 bases between. The CDR3 extends over 11 amino acids. The CDR3 is CSAEERDEQFF. In nucleotides, the CDR3 is TGCAGTGCTGAAGAGAGGGATGAGCAGTTCTTC.